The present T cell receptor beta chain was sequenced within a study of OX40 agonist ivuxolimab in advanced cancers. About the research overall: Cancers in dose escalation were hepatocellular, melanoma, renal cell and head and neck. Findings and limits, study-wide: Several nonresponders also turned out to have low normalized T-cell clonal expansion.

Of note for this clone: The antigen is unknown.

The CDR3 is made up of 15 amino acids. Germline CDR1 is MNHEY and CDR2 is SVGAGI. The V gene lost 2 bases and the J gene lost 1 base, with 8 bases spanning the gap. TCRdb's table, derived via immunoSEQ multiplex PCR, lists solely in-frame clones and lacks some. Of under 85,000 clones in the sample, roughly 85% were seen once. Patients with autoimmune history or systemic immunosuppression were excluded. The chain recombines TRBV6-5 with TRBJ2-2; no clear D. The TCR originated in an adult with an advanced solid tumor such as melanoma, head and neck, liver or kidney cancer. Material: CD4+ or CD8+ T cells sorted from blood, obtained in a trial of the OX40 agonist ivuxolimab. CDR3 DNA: TGTGCCAGCAGTTACCGGAGCGAGAACACCGGGGAGCTGTTTTTT. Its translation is CASSYRSENTGELFF.